Described below is a single TCR beta chain sequence and its context. The PCR made use of 60 Vbeta and 13 Jbeta primers. As processed by the authors: An analysis performed later counted 70 million to 90 million unique TCR beta chains (roughly 10 million of them shared). Clones were sequenced by immunoSEQ multiplex PCR, and TCRdb holds only the in-frame ones, with some missing. V and J calls and clone size come straight from that table; D and trimming were deduced from the DNA. The sample shows roughly 250,000 clones, approximately 84% of them seen only once. This specimen belongs to a study of cytomegalovirus exposure and HLA in healthy donors. The CDR3 covers 14 residues. Germline lookup yields CDR1 SGHRS and CDR2 YFSETQ. V shed 4 bases, J shed 6 bases, and the junction held 3 bases outside the gene matches.

J is TRBJ1-6 and V is TRBV5-1; TRBD1 matches at 8 bases. Source material: PBMCs. The receptor was derived from a woman aged 40 to 55 in good health and CMV-seropositive. The CDR3 loop is CASSPQGANSPLHF. In DNA, the CDR3 is TGCGCCAGCAGCCCGCAGGGGGCTAATTCACCCCTCCACTTT.